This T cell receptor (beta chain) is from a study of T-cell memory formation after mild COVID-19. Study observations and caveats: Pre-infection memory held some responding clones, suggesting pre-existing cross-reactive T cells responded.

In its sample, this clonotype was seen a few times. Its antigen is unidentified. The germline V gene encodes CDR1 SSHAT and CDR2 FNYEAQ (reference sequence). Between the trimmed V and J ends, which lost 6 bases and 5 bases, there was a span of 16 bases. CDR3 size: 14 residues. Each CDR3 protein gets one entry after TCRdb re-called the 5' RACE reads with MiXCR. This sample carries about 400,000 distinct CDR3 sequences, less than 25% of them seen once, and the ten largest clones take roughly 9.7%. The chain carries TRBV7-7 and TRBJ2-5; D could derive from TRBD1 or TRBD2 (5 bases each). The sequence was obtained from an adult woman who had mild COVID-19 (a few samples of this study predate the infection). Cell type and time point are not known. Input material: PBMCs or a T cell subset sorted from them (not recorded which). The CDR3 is CASSFTGTKETQYF. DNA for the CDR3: TGTGCCAGCAGTTTCACCGGGACGAAGGAGACCCAGTACTTC. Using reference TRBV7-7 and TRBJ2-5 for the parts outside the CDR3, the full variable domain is GAGVSQSPRYKVTKRGQDVTLRCDPISSHATLYWYQQALGQGPEFLTYFNYEAQPDKSGLPSDRFSAERPEGSISTLTIQRTEQRDSAMYRCASSFTGTKETQYFGPGTRLLVL.